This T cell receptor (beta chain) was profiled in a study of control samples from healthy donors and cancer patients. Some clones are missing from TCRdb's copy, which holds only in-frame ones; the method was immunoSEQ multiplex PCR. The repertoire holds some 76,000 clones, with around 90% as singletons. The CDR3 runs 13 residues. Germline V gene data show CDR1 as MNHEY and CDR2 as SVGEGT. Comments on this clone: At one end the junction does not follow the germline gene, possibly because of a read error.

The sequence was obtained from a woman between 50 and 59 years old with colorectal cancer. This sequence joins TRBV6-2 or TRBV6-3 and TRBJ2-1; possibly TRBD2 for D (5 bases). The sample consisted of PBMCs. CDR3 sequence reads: CASSYSSEGGEVF. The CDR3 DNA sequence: TGTGCCAGCAGTTACTCGTCTGAGGGTGGCGAGGTCTTC.